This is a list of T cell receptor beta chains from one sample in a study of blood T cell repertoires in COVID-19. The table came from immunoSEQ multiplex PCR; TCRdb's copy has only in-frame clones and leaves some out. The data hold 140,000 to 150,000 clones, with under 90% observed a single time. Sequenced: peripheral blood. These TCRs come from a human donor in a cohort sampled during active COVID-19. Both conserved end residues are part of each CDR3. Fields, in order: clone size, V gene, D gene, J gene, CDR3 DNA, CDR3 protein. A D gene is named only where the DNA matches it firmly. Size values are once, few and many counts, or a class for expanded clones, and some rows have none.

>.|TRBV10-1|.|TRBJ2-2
TGCGCCAGCAGTGAGTTTTCGGGGTCGGGATACACCGGGGAGCTGTTTTTT
CASSEFSGSGYTGELFF
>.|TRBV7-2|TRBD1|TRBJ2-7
TGTGCCAGCAGCTTAGGGACAGGGGGCCTCGAGCAGTACTTC
CASSLGTGGLEQYF
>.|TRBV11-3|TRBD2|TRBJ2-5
TGTGCCAGCAGCTTAGTGCCGGGACTAGCGCCTCCTCAAGAGACCCAGTACTTC
CASSLVPGLAPPQETQYF
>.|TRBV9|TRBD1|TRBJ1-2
TGTGCCAGCAGCCGCGGACAGGGGAACTATGGCTACACCTTC
CASSRGQGNYGYTF
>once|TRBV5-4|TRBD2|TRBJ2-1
TGTGCCAGCAGCTTTTGGGCTAGCGGGGGGGTCGATGAGCAGTTCTTC
CASSFWASGGVDEQFF
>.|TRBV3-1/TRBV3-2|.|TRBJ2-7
TGTGCCAGCAGCGCGACCCTTGGGCCCTACGAGCAGTACTTC
CASSATLGPYEQYF
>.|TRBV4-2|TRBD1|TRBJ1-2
TGTGCCAGCAGCCAAGCAGGACAGGTTTTGGGCTACACCTTC
CASSQAGQVLGYTF
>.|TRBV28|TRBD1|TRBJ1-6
TGTGCCAGCAGCCTCTCCCCGACAGGGGTTTCTAATTCACCCCTCCACTTT
CASSLSPTGVSNSPLHF
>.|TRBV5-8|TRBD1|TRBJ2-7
TGTGCCAGCAGTCGACAGGGGTGGGCCTACGAGCAGTACTTC
CASSRQGWAYEQYF
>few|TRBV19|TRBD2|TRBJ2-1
TGTGCCAGTAGTCGACTAGCGGTGGAGTTCAATGAGCAGTTCTTC
CASSRLAVEFNEQFF
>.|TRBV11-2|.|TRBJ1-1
TGTGCCAGCAGCTTAGACCCCGTCACAGGTCGAGCTTTCTTT
CASSLDPVTGRAFF
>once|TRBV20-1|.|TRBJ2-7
TGCAGTGTCGCAGGGTACGAGCAGTACTTC
CSVAGYEQYF
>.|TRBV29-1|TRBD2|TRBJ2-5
TGCAGCGTTGGGGGGGGAGTACAAGAGACCCAGTACTTC
CSVGGGVQETQYF
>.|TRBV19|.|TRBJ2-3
TGTGCCAGTTCAGCGGGAGATACGCAGTATTTT
CASSAGDTQYF
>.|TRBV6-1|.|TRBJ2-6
TGTGCCAGCAGTGACAGGGGATCCGGGGCCAACGTCCTGACTTTC
CASSDRGSGANVLTF
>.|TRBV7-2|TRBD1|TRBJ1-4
TGTGCCAGCAGCTCCACAGGGGGTATTAATGAAAAACTGTTTTTT
CASSSTGGINEKLFF
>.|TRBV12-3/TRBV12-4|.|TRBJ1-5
TGTGCCAGCAGTTCTCGTCGGAATCAGCCCCAGCATTTT
CASSSRRNQPQHF
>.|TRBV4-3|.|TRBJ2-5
TGCGCCAGCAGCCAAGCTAGCGAAGGGACCCAGTACTTC
CASSQASEGTQYF
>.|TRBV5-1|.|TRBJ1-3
TGCGCCAGCAGCGATGGACAGGGAAACACCATATATTTT
CASSDGQGNTIYF
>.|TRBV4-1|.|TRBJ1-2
TGCGCCAGCAGCCAAGATCGGCGGAACTATGGCTACACCTTC
CASSQDRRNYGYTF
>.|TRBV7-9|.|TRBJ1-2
TGTGCCAGCAGCTTACCCGGGGGAGACTATGGCTACACCTTC
CASSLPGGDYGYTF
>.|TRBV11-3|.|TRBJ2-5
TGTGCCAGCAGCTTAGCCGGGACCCAGGGGGAGACCCAGTACTTC
CASSLAGTQGETQYF
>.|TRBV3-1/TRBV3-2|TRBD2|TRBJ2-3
TGTGCCAGCAGCCAAGCCCCTGGCGGGGGGACAGATACGCAGTATTTT
CASSQAPGGGTDTQYF